What follows are 9 T cell receptor beta chains derived from one specimen sequenced in a study of control samples from healthy donors and cancer patients. Produced via immunoSEQ multiplex PCR; TCRdb's table is partial and in-frame only. This table holds 200,000 to 250,000 clones, just under 95% found once. Sequencing was done on a sample of blood. The receptors were sampled from a man aged 50 to 60 in good health.

Remarks on this clone: The same CDR3 arises from other DNA sequences in this sample as well. The V gene is TRBV7-8, the J gene TRBJ1-5; D uncertain. The V gene's germline CDR1 is SGHVS and CDR2 FQNEAQ. V was pared by 2 bases and J by 4 bases, with 6 bases between. CDR3 length equals 13 residues. The CDR3 here is CASSLRGNQPQHF. For the CDR3, the DNA is TGTGCCAGCAGCTTAAGAGGGAATCAGCCCCAGCATTTT. Full variable domain (rest looked up from reference TRBV7-8 and TRBJ1-5): GAGVSQSPRYKVAKRGQDVALRCDPISGHVSLFWYQQALGQGPEFLTYFQNEAQLDKSGLPSDRFFAERPEGSVSTLKIQRTQQEDSAVYLCASSLRGNQPQHFGDGTRLSIL.

This chain links TRBV10-3 with TRBJ2-1, with 8 bases matching TRBD1. The germline CDR1 and CDR2 sequences are ENHRY and SYGVKD. Unmatched junction bases numbered 17, after V lost 2 bases and J lost 8 bases. This CDR3 comprises 18 residues. CDR3 nucleotide sequence: TGTGCCATCAGTGAGAGGCCGACCCAGGGGGCATTTGCAGATGAGCAGTTCTTC. It specifies CAISERPTQGAFADEQFF.

This chain links TRBV12-2 with TRBJ1-1. TRBV12-2 is tagged as a pseudogene. This CDR3 region has 14 residues. The CDR3 DNA follows: TGTGCAAGTCGCTTAGCCGACCTGGACCCTGAAGCTTTCTTT. Encoded protein: CASRLADLDPEAFF.

CDR3 in amino acids: CSVSRDGYYGYTF. DNA for the CDR3: TGCAGCGTTTCTCGGGACGGTTACTATGGCTACACCTTC. The gene calls are TRBV29-1 and TRBJ1-2; possibly TRBD1 for D (5 bases). The CDR3 has 13 residues. Germline V gives CDR1 SQVTM, CDR2 ANQGSEA. V dropped 5 bases and J dropped 3 bases, with 13 bases sitting between them.

This rearrangement joins TRBV28 to TRBJ1-2, with D uncertain. Germline CDR1 and CDR2: MDHEN and SYDVKM. The CDR3 runs 12 residues. V lost 7 bases, J lost 8 bases, and 14 bases lay in between. The CDR3, as DNA: TGTGCCAGCACGGACTATCAGTGGGGCTACACCTTC. Translating gives CASTDYQWGYTF.

This sequence joins TRBV6-5 and TRBJ1-2, with D uncertain. Trimming took 5 bases from V and 8 from J, leaving 21 bases between them. The CDR3 is made up of 15 amino acids. Germline CDR1 is MNHEY and CDR2 is SVGAGI. The CDR3 DNA sequence: TGTGCCAGCAGTCCCTGGGGTTCCTTTCTTGGGGGCTACACCTTC. Translation: CASSPWGSFLGGYTF.

This chain uses TRBV10-3 with TRBJ1-6, with a weak D call TRBD1 (5 bases). CDR3 length: 18 residues. V lost 4 bases and J 0 bases, leaving 16 bases between the germline ends. Germline CDR1 ENHRY, CDR2 SYGVKD. The CDR3 nucleotides are TGTGCCATCAGTGTCCGCCACGACAGCAGCTCCTATAATTCACCCCTCCACTTT. Translating it yields CAISVRHDSSSYNSPLHF.

The rearrangement joins TRBV2 to TRBJ1-1; no clear D gene. Germline V CDR1 and CDR2: SNHLY, FYNNEI. With 2 bases removed from V and 7 bases from J, the gap between germline ends came to 11 bases. The CDR3 contains 13 residues. The chain's CDR3 is CASSEQDEFEAFF. For the CDR3, the DNA is TGTGCCAGCAGTGAACAGGATGAATTTGAAGCTTTCTTT.

This rearrangement joins TRBV2 to TRBJ1-2; D is uncertain. Deletions cut 4 bases from V and 5 bases from J, with 8 bases between. CDR3 length: 12 amino acids. Germline CDR1 SNHLY, CDR2 FYNNEI. CDR3 amino acids: CASSVTGYGYTF. DNA for the CDR3: TGTGCCAGCAGTGTAACGGGGTATGGCTACACCTTC.